Here is one T cell receptor beta chain with its context. What antigen it recognizes has not been identified. The input lacks base qualities; no much larger clone sits a single base away. The trim is 6 bases for V and 0 bases for J, with a gap of 15 bases between the germline ends. Its CDR3 holds 16 amino acids, cysteine through phenylalanine. Only the CDR3 portion is preserved as DNA: 48 bases, with reading frame beginning at the first base. The germline V gene sets CDR1 to LGHNT and CDR2 to FRNRAP. For repertoire sequencing, the TCR beta CDR3 regions were amplified from RNA transcripts. The first round of RT-PCR was done with HTBI primers and the Qiagen OneStep RT-PCR kit, and was followed by a second round of multiplex PCR, then size selection and purification. Libraries were sequenced paired-end with 100 bp reads on an Illumina HiSeq2000. In the paper's pipeline: SOAPnuke was used to process the reads, throwing out any read that had adapters, had uncalled bases, had a mean Phred below 15, or lacked an exact constant-primer or identifier match. COPE v1.2.5 was used to merge the high-quality paired reads. Each unique nucleotide sequence was defined as a clonotype, and clonotypes were aligned to IMGT TRB V, D and J references with MiTCR v1.1. Only V-J combinations with frequency above 0.0001 were analysed, covering around 99% of repertoires. For each V-J combination, a TCR clonal expansion and chaos score was defined as F50 clonal expansion divided by the chaos observed in the TCRdist matrix. Welch's t-statistics and random forest were used to reduce the features to about 12 V-J combinations, which were then used as input to a naive Bayes classifier. The Morisita-Horn index was used to measure how similar the thyroid and blood repertoires were. TCRdb passed the public sequencing reads through fastp at Q25 and MiXCR, retaining productive beta sequences. Every distinct CDR3 protein forms one entry, paired with its most common genes and DNA. The V and J calls here are based on TCRdb, not the publication. The sample profile shows 350,000 to 400,000 distinct CDR3 sequences; approximately 15% of them were found once. The leading ten clones occupy approximately 7% of the sample.

Stable hyperthyroidism was defined as no progression to ophthalmopathy within 18 months of follow-up. Hyperthyroidism patients were newly diagnosed, were aged 18 to 65 years, and had a disease duration under 2 months. Anyone with other autoimmune diseases, uncontrolled infections, pregnancy or lactation was excluded from the study. Diagnosis was based on clinical symptoms, serum thyroxine, TRAb, thyroid ultrasound and orbital computed tomography. Ficoll-Paque density gradient centrifugation was used to isolate PBMCs from 8.5 to 10 ml of fresh peripheral blood. Total RNA was extracted with Trizol reagent and quality-checked on an Agilent 2100 Bioanalyzer. The data were taken from a study of Graves' ophthalmopathy and Graves' hyperthyroidism (dated 2018 in TCRdb). With regard to the full study: Peripheral blood was collected at initial diagnosis, prior to any treatment. TCR beta repertoire signatures were used to distinguish Graves' ophthalmopathy from Graves' hyperthyroidism and to predict progression to ophthalmopathy. In total, approximately 130 blood samples were TCR-sequenced: 43 ophthalmopathy, some 80 hyperthyroidism and 17 hyperthyroidism-to-ophthalmopathy patients. To explore V-J signatures distinguishing ophthalmopathy from hyperthyroidism, a discovery set of about 99 patients (about 44 ophthalmopathy, over 55 stable hyperthyroidism) was enrolled. The independent validation cohort included about 19 hyperthyroidism patients plus 17 patients who later progressed from hyperthyroidism to ophthalmopathy. In six or seven hyperthyroidism patients, the T-cell repertoires found in thyroid tissue were compared with those found in blood. Once sampling was done, hyperthyroidism patients were given methimazole at a starting dose of 30 mg daily, while ophthalmopathy patients were given high-dose intravenous methylprednisolone. The roughly 90 discovery patients were divided at random into training and test sets in a 7:3 ratio.

Here is what the overall study found, with its caveats: Among expanded thyroid clonotypes with frequency above 0.001, most also showed up in blood, which suggests that blood repertoires may reflect the thyroid immune response. Sample size was not predetermined statistically, and investigators were not blinded to group allocation. In validation, the model predicted ophthalmopathy progression with over 60% sensitivity and around 72% specificity; about a dozen predicted patients were CT-confirmed with GO in a median of approximately six months. The 13-signature model separated ophthalmopathy from stable hyperthyroidism with over 85% sensitivity and around 81% specificity in cross-validation, and 80%/75% in the test set.

The sequencing sample was made of peripheral blood. The rearrangement joined TRBV12-5 to TRBJ1-5; no D gene is confidently identified. The sequence came from a young woman with stable Graves' hyperthyroidism. Donor details come from another sample of the same person, matched by shared clones. The DNA sequence is given as TGTGCTAGTGGGGGAACCGACACTAATAGCAATCAGCCCCAGCATTTT. Its product reads: CASGGTDTNSNQPQHF.